A single sample gave rise to the 8 T cell receptor beta chains below, sequenced in a study of post-analysis software for immune sequencing data. No antigens are known for them. Study conclusions and caveats: TRBV segments more frequent in patients than in controls numbered five and included TRBV5-6, TRBV5-1 and TRBV20-1.

The TCR beta cDNA libraries contained unique molecular identifiers. TCRdb analysed the PCR reads with MiXCR anew, one entry per CDR3 protein. The table lists around 700,000 distinct CDR3 sequences, approximately 59% of them singletons. Input material: blood. The receptors were sampled from a girl aged 2 to 9 with multiple sclerosis.

J is TRBJ2-2 and V is TRBV20-1, with TRBD2 matching over 8 bases. Looked up from germline, CDR1 is DFQATT and CDR2 is SNEGSKA (reference sequence). The CDR3 runs to 14 residues. After removal of 0 bases from V and 7 bases from J, the junction contained 4 bases not matched to a gene. CDR3 protein: CSAREFAGGGELFF. CDR3 in DNA: TGCAGTGCTAGAGAGTTCGCGGGAGGCGGGGAGCTGTTTTTT.

The gene calls are TRBV9 and TRBJ1-2; 10 bases fit TRBD1. This CDR3 comprises 17 residues. V lost 3 bases to trimming and J lost 0 bases; unmatched junction nucleotides: 8. Germline CDR1 reads SGDLS; CDR2 reads YYNGEE. The chain's CDR3 is CASSGTGQGTANYGYTF. DNA for the CDR3: TGTGCCAGCAGCGGGACGGGACAGGGGACCGCTAACTATGGCTACACCTTC.

The chain is built from TRBV27 and TRBJ2-1, with TRBD2 matching over 12 bases. Germline loops: CDR1 MNHEY, CDR2 SMNVEV (reference sequence). The CDR3 spans 17 residues. V lost 4 bases to trimming and J lost 7 bases; unmatched junction nucleotides: 11. The CDR3 region is CASSSRLAGEGWNEQFF. The CDR3 DNA follows: TGTGCCAGCAGTTCCAGACTAGCGGGAGAGGGTTGGAATGAGCAGTTCTTC.

The V call is TRBV5-1, the J call TRBJ2-6, with TRBD1 matching over 7 bases. Germline-derived CDR1 and CDR2 are SGHRS and YFSETQ. V shed 4 bases and J 0 bases; nucleotides not matched to a gene: 10. The CDR3 runs 18 residues. DNA for the CDR3: TGCGCCAGCAGCCAGGGGGACAGCTCCAGCTCTGGGGCCAACGTCCTGACTTTC. Its translation: CASSQGDSSSSGANVLTF.

The chain couples TRBV4-1 to TRBJ2-3; 7 nucleotides align to TRBD2. Germline V gene sequence: CDR1 MGHRA, CDR2 YSYEKL. The CDR3 has 15 amino acids. J was trimmed by 6 bases and V by 6 bases; bases with no gene match: 12. The DNA for the CDR3 is TGCGCCAGCAGTGTCGGACTAGATGGGTCCGATACGCAGTATTTT. Residues: CASSVGLDGSDTQYF.

The V and J genes are TRBV29-1 and TRBJ2-1; 11 nucleotides agree with TRBD2. Germline V lookup: CDR1 SQVTM, CDR2 ANQGSEA. This CDR3 region has 14 residues. With 6 bases clipped from V and 0 bases from J, the junction kept 1 base outside the gene matches. CDR3 coding DNA: TGCAGCGTACTAGCGGGGGACTCCTACAATGAGCAGTTCTTC. Residues: CSVLAGDSYNEQFF.

The chain combines TRBV9 with TRBJ1-2; 7 bases are shared with TRBD1. The CDR3 spans 13 residues. Germline loops: CDR1 SGDLS, CDR2 YYNGEE. The J segment lost 3 bases and the V segment lost 7 bases, leaving 6 bases of the junction unmatched. The CDR3 spells CASGEGADYGYTF. CDR3 bases: TGTGCCAGCGGTGAGGGGGCGGACTATGGCTACACCTTC.

For this clonotype: A read error may account for a junction end that differs from germline. The chain couples TRBV2 to TRBJ1-2; 7 bases are a match to TRBD1. The CDR3 is 15 residues long. Germline V gives CDR1 SNHLY, CDR2 FYNNEI. The CDR3 DNA is TGTGTCAGCATGAGATTAGGGGGCGTATTTTATGGCTACACCTTC. It yields the protein CVSMRLGGVFYGYTF.